This TCR beta chain is drawn from a study of blood T cells in healthy people across ages. Germline CDR1 is MNHEY and CDR2 is SVGEGT. The CDR3 is 13 residues long. V lost 6 bases to trimming and J lost 3 bases; unmatched junction nucleotides: 5. Study conclusions and caveats: Researchers said unsorted PBMCs prevented a conclusive naive versus antigen-experienced comparison. The study found TCR beta diversity correlated strongly with naive T cell percentage.

With a J-beta primer mix and a sample-barcoded 5' primer, a second PCR ran about 7 to 12 cycles. TCRdb called the 5' RACE reads again in MiXCR, with one record for every CDR3 protein. Here the sample spans about 720,000 distinct CDR3 sequences, just under 25% being singletons. This clonotype was found a few times. As yet, its antigen is unknown. Separately, the same data were catalogued under a study of T cells of mothers and their children. That source adds: A primer called M1S, used in the second PCR, added sample barcodes and 2-4 random nucleotides. Each child gave approximately 2.8 million TCR beta CDR3 reads (each mother, over 8.5 million).

What was sequenced was blood. The rearrangement uses TRBV6-2 or TRBV6-3 and TRBJ2-7; 7 nucleotides line up with TRBD1. This receptor was identified in a boy younger than 18 in good health. As DNA, the CDR3 is TGTGCCAGCAGACCGGGACAGCACTACGAGCAGTACTTC. Translation: CASRPGQHYEQYF.